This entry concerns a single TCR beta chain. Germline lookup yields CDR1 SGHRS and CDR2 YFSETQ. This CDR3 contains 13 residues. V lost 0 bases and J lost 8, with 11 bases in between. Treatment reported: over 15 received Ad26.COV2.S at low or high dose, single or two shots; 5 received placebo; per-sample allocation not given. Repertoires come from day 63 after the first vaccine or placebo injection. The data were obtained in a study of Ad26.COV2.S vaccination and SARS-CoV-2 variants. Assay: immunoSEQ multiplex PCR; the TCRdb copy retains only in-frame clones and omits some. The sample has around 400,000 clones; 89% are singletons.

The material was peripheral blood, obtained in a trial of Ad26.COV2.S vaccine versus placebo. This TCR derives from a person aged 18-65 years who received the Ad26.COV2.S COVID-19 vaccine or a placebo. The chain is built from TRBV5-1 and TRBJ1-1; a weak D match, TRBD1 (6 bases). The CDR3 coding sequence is TGCGCCAGCAGCTTGGAGTCACAGGGAGAAGCTTTCTTT. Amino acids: CASSLESQGEAFF.